The 21 T cell receptor beta chains below all came from one sample that was sequenced in a study of molecular identifiers for immune sequencing clone quantification. TCRdb independently ran MiXCR on the PCR reads; one entry per CDR3 protein. The sample contains more than 550,000 distinct CDR3 sequences, 25% of which appear only once. What was sequenced was naive CD8+ T cells from blood, with Jurkat cell RNA spiked in. As to subset: FACS-sorted CD8+CD4-CCR7+CD45RA+ naive T cells. The receptors were gathered from a human donor in good health. Some libraries in this study had Jurkat cell RNA spiked in.

V and J are TRBV3-2 and TRBJ2-3; the D call TRBD1 from the table was never checked on the DNA. TRBV3-2 is classified as a pseudogene. The CDR3 contains 15 residues. Written as DNA, the CDR3 is TGTGCCAGCACCCCGGCCGGGGAGTCTACAGATACGCAGTATTTT. Translating it yields CASTPAGESTDTQYF.

On this clonotype itself: Mismatch with germline at one junction end may stem from a read error. The rearrangement links TRBV4-2 to TRBJ2-7; 8 bases match TRBD1. CDR3 length: 15 amino acids. CDR1 is LGHNA and CDR2 is YNFKEQ in the germline V gene. As DNA, the CDR3 is TGTGCGAGCAGCCCAGGGGGGACAGGCGTCCACGAGCAGTACTTC. It encodes CASSPGGTGVHEQYF.

In the case of this clonotype: With a much larger clone just one base away, this may be a read error. This chain uses TRBV13 with TRBJ2-7; no clear D gene. The V gene's germline CDR1 is PRHDT and CDR2 FYEKMQ (reference sequence). The CDR3 totals 13 residues. The CDR3 DNA reads as TGTGTCAGCAGCCCGGTTAACTCCTACGAGCAGTACTTC. Amino acid sequence: CVSSPVNSYEQYF.

The chain carries TRBV29-1 and TRBJ2-7; TRBD1 matches 9 bases. Trimming at V came to 7 bases and at J to 0 bases, leaving 16 bases not matched to a gene. The CDR3 sequence is 17 residues long. Germline V lookup: CDR1 SQVTM, CDR2 ANQGSEA. The CDR3 here is CSAVCRRTGDSSYEQYF. The CDR3 DNA sequence: TGCAGCGCAGTTTGTCGCCGGACAGGGGATAGCTCCTACGAGCAGTACTTC.

The sample holds a few counts of this clonotype. Here the CDR3 DNA reads TGTGCCAGCAGTGAATTTACTAGCGGGAGTCCCGGGGAGCTGTTTTTT. Translating gives CASSEFTSGSPGELFF. The chain combines TRBV6-1 with TRBJ2-2, with 11 nucleotides matching TRBD2. Germline assignment: CDR1 MNHNS and CDR2 SASEGT. CDR3 size: 16 residues. Trimming removed 2 bases from V and 6 bases from J; junction bases left unmatched: 5.

A few counts support this clonotype. The chain couples TRBV7-2 to TRBJ1-2; D is unclear. The germline gives CDR1 SGHTA, CDR2 FQGNSA. V dropped 4 bases and J dropped 0 bases, with 12 bases sitting between them. The CDR3 totals 15 residues. The CDR3 sequence is CASSSTSAANYGYTF. The CDR3 DNA sequence: TGTGCCAGCAGCTCCACCTCAGCAGCTAACTATGGCTACACCTTC.

This chain connects TRBV6-2 or TRBV6-3 to TRBJ2-7; D perhaps matches TRBD2 (7 bases). In germline, CDR1 is MNHEY, CDR2 SVGEGT. V gave up 6 bases and J gave up 2 bases, with 14 bases separating them. This CDR3 is 14 amino acids long. CDR3 sequence: CASSRGATTYEQYF. In DNA form, the CDR3 reads TGTGCCAGCAGCCGGGGGGCAACAACCTACGAGCAGTACTTC.

This clonotype was counted many times. The gene calls are TRBV2 and TRBJ2-4, with 7 nucleotides matching TRBD1. Germline V gives CDR1 SNHLY, CDR2 FYNNEI. J lost 3 bases, V lost 3 bases, and 5 bases had no gene match. The CDR3 runs to 15 residues. CDR3 sequence reads: CASSEVGGGKNIQYF. The DNA of the CDR3 is TGTGCCAGCAGTGAGGTAGGGGGCGGCAAAAACATTCAGTACTTC.

This clonotype has more than one count but fewer than ten. The chain employs TRBV29-1 and TRBJ2-1, with a weak D call TRBD1 (5 bases). The V end was cut by 3 bases, the J end by 3 bases, with 12 bases between. Looked up from germline, CDR1 is SQVTM and CDR2 is ANQGSEA. This CDR3 contains 14 residues. The CDR3 DNA follows: TGCAGCGTTGATAAAGGGGTTAGCTACAATGAGCAGTTCTTC. It yields the protein CSVDKGVSYNEQFF.

This chain uses TRBV7-6 with TRBJ2-7; TRBD1 or TRBD2 may be the D gene (5 bases each). Germline V gene lookup returns CDR1 SGHVS and CDR2 FNYEAQ. V lost 5 bases and J lost 7, with 15 bases in between. The CDR3 contains 13 residues. The CDR3: CASSREGSGEQYF. CDR3 nucleotides: TGTGCCAGCAGCCGCGAGGGGTCTGGGGAGCAGTACTTC.

This clonotype appeared many times. This rearrangement joins TRBV25-1 to TRBJ2-7; 8 bases are a match to TRBD1. The CDR3 totals 14 residues. V dropped 5 bases and J dropped 7; count of bases not matched to a gene: 10. Germline V gene data show CDR1 as MGHDK and CDR2 as SYGVNS. The DNA of the CDR3 is TGTGCCAGCAGTTCGTCCCAGGGGGCATGGGAGCAGTACTTC. It specifies CASSSSQGAWEQYF.

CDR3 sequence: CASSYSLAGGPAGGELFF. In nucleotides, the CDR3 is TGTGCCAGCAGTTATTCGCTAGCGGGGGGGCCGGCGGGCGGGGAGCTGTTTTTT. The chain carries TRBV6-5 and TRBJ2-2; TRBD2 matches 12 bases. Trimming removed 3 bases from V and 7 bases from J; junction bases left unmatched: 12. Germline CDR1 reads MNHEY; CDR2 reads SVGAGI. CDR3 length: 18 residues.

On this clonotype: A much more abundant neighbour one base away suggests this may be a read error. The chain employs TRBV7-2 and TRBJ2-1; D ambiguous. The CDR3 loop spans 14 amino acids. Germline loops: CDR1 SGHTA, CDR2 FQGNSA. The CDR3 nucleotides read TGTGCCAGCAGCGCTCTACACTCCTGCAATGAGCAGTTCTTC. The encoded protein is CASSALHSCNEQFF.

This clonotype occurred many times. This sequence joins TRBV12-5 and TRBJ1-2; no clear D. The CDR3 runs 13 residues. The germline gives CDR1 LGHNT, CDR2 FRNRAP. Trimming took off 2 bases at V and 2 bases at J, with 6 bases between the two ends. In DNA form, the CDR3 reads TGTGCTAGTGGTTTGCCCGGGAACTATGGCTACACCTTC. This encodes CASGLPGNYGYTF.

This clonotype occurred many times. V is TRBV6-2 or TRBV6-3 and J is TRBJ2-3; D perhaps matches TRBD2 (5 bases). CDR3 size: 13 residues. CDR1 is MNHEY, CDR2 SVGEGT, per germline. With 2 bases removed from V and 6 bases from J, the gap between germline ends came to 9 bases. The CDR3 spells CASSYAPGDTQYF. CDR3 sequence (DNA): TGTGCCAGCAGTTACGCTCCGGGGGATACGCAGTATTTT.

Of note for this clonotype: Given a much more abundant clone one base away, this may be a read error. This chain joins TRBV6-5 and TRBJ1-1; TRBD1 is a possible D gene (5 bases). The CDR3 is 15 residues long. From germline, CDR1 is MNHEY and CDR2 SVGAGI. The DNA for the CDR3 is TGTGCCCGCAGTTACGGGGCGCTTATGAACACTGAAGCTTTCTTT. As protein: CARSYGALMNTEAFF.

J is TRBJ1-1 and V is TRBV28; 8 bases map to TRBD1. The V and J ends lost 6 bases and 3 bases, in that order; junction bases with no gene match: 18. The germline V gene has CDR1 MDHEN and CDR2 SYDVKM. The CDR3 sequence is 18 residues long. DNA of the CDR3: TGTGCCAGCAGAATAAGGATGGACAGGGCTAAGGTGCACACTGAAGCTTTCTTT. Translated, it gives CASRIRMDRAKVHTEAFF.

This clonotype occurred a few times. The V call is TRBV20-1, the J call TRBJ2-1; TRBD2 is a possible D gene (6 bases). This CDR3 comprises 14 residues. The ends were cut back, 1 base at V and 0 bases at J, with 7 bases in the middle. From germline, CDR1 is DFQATT and CDR2 SNEGSKA (reference sequence). CDR3 residues: CSARAGVSYNEQFF. The CDR3 DNA reads TGCAGTGCTAGAGCGGGAGTCTCCTACAATGAGCAGTTCTTC.

This clonotype has at least ten counts. The chain links TRBV9 to TRBJ2-3; no definite D call. This CDR3 contains 14 residues. Trimming pared 2 bases from V and 2 bases from J, leaving 9 bases between. CDR1 is SGDLS and CDR2 is YYNGEE in the germline V gene. The CDR3 region is CASSVIDDTDTQYF. DNA for the CDR3: TGTGCCAGCAGCGTTATAGACGACACAGATACGCAGTATTTT.

This clonotype occurred many times. The CDR3 bases are TGCGCCAGCAGCTTGGACGGAGGAGCAGATACGCAGTATTTT. Protein: CASSLDGGADTQYF. This chain uses TRBV5-1 with TRBJ2-3; D possibly corresponds to TRBD2 (5 bases). Trimming pared 0 bases from V and 4 bases from J, leaving 9 bases between. This CDR3 spans 14 amino acids. Germline V CDR1 and CDR2: SGHRS, YFSETQ.

This clonotype was seen at least ten times. This chain links TRBV6-5 with TRBJ2-3, with D hard to call. CDR1 and CDR2 (germline): MNHEY, SVGAGI. The V end was cut by 2 bases, the J end by 5 bases, with 8 bases between. This CDR3 region has 13 residues. The DNA of the CDR3 is TGTGCCAGCAGTTACGCGGTTAGAGATACGCAGTATTTT. Translating gives CASSYAVRDTQYF.